What follows describes a single TCR beta chain. What it binds is not known. This sample stems from a study of T cell repertoires in cytomegalovirus infection. On the study more broadly: It was the public TCR beta signatures that indicated both CMV infection and matching HLA type.

General study points: There were HLA-C-restricted CMV-specific TCR beta clonotypes dominating the ex vivo response. Public TCR beta family frequency separated CMV-and-HLA carriers, including in an independent cohort.

This CDR3 region has 14 residues. Germline V lookup: CDR1 LNHNV, CDR2 YYDKDF (reference sequence). The ends were cut back, 0 bases at V and 8 bases at J, with 10 bases in the middle. MiXCR, applied by TCRdb to the reads, yields one record per CDR3 protein. Of approximately 1,000,000 distinct CDR3 sequences listed, roughly 30% are singletons. Here the sequenced sample was cultured CD8+ T cells from PBMCs, taken from culture after CMV antigen stimulation. The TCR originated in a human donor in good health (CMV status not recorded). Some clones in this sample may be carry-over from other donors' samples. The chain couples TRBV15 to TRBJ1-4, with D perhaps matching TRBD1 (5 bases). CDR3 residues: CATSRDAGNEKLFF. CDR3 bases: TGTGCCACCAGCAGAGATGCAGGGAACGAAAAACTGTTTTTT.